This paragraph reports one T cell receptor (beta chain). Its specificity is unknown. The ends lost 7 bases at V and 4 bases at J; junction bases unmatched: 3. There are 13 residues in the CDR3. Germline CDR1 is SNHLY and CDR2 is FYNNEI. Amplification used 60 Vbeta primers and 13 Jbeta primers. The protocol was immunoSEQ multiplex PCR, while the TCRdb copy is restricted to in-frame clones and leaves out a portion. Among 150,000 to 180,000 clones, 70% to 85% were seen once, and the ten largest hold under 2.5%. The data stem from a study of cytomegalovirus exposure and HLA in healthy donors. Study results and caveats: Differences between HLA loci emerged in a later analysis of TCR association rates, with DRB1 most and HLA-C fewest. In vitro work confirmed that three CMV-associated chains recognize CMV antigens.

This receptor was identified in a man under 40 in good health and CMV-seronegative. The chain has TRBV2 and TRBJ2-1, with TRBD1 matching 8 bases. The sequencing sample was made of PBMCs. The CDR3 region has the DNA TGTGCCAGCAAAGGACAGGGTTACAATGAGCAGTTCTTC. This gives the protein CASKGQGYNEQFF. Full variable domain (outside the CDR3, taken from reference TRBV2 and TRBJ2-1): EPEVTQTPSHQVTQMGQEVILRCVPISNHLYFYWYRQILGQKVEFLVSFYNNEISEKSEIFDDQFSVERPDGSNFTLKIRSTKLEDSAMYFCASKGQGYNEQFFGPGTRLTVL.